Each of the 8 T cell receptor beta chains below was sequenced from the same sample in a study of T cell changes during pregnancy in multiple sclerosis. Libraries were prepared by immunoSEQ multiplex PCR; TCRdb keeps only in-frame clonotypes and omits some of them. The sample shows some 100,000 clones, about 92% of them seen only once. This specimen was peripheral blood, taken in the second trimester of pregnancy. Every receptor here comes from a female donor with multiple sclerosis, enrolled in a pregnancy study.

V is TRBV9 and J is TRBJ2-1, with TRBD2 matching 7 bases. J was trimmed by 8 bases and V by 3 bases; bases with no gene match: 8. The CDR3 covers 14 residues. Germline CDR1 is SGDLS and CDR2 is YYNGEE. CDR3 loop: CASSDRLAGDEQFF. The CDR3 bases are TGTGCCAGCAGCGATAGACTAGCCGGGGATGAGCAGTTCTTC.

V usage is TRBV10-1 and J usage is TRBJ2-7, with D possibly matching TRBD2 (7 bases). CDR3 length: 14 residues. From germline, CDR1 is WNHNN and CDR2 SYGVQD (reference sequence). V lost 0 bases and J 6 bases, leaving 12 bases between the germline ends. CDR3 loop: CASSESTRGAEQYF. The CDR3 DNA is TGCGCCAGCAGTGAGTCGACTCGGGGGGCCGAGCAGTACTTC.

This clone was counted a single time. This sequence joins TRBV11-1 and TRBJ2-2; the match to TRBD1 covers 8 bases. The CDR3 contains 14 residues. The germline gives CDR1 SGHAT, CDR2 FQDESV (reference sequence). V dropped 5 bases and J dropped 4; count of bases not matched to a gene: 3. The CDR3 here is CASSRQGFTGELFF. In DNA form, the CDR3 reads TGTGCCAGCAGCCGACAGGGGTTCACCGGGGAGCTGTTTTTT.

J is TRBJ1-2 and V is TRBV6-5; D not resolved. The germline CDR1 and CDR2 sequences are MNHEY and SVGAGI. The V end lost 2 bases, the J end lost 4 bases, and 11 bases lay between the germline ends. The CDR3 is 14 amino acids. CDR3 amino acids: CASSYAQNVYGYTF. In DNA form, the CDR3 reads TGTGCCAGCAGTTACGCTCAGAACGTCTATGGCTACACCTTC.

The chain links TRBV30 to TRBJ1-1; D call uncertain. The length of the CDR3 is 13 residues. V was clipped by 2 bases and J by 1 base, with 8 bases between them. Germline CDR1 is GTSNPN and CDR2 is SVGIG (reference sequence). This CDR3 is CAWSFSTNTEAFF. Written as DNA, the CDR3 is TGTGCCTGGAGTTTCTCTACGAACACTGAAGCTTTCTTT.

The chain recombines TRBV2 with TRBJ2-7; 7 nucleotides line up with TRBD1. Trimming removed 7 bases from V and 3 bases from J; junction bases left unmatched: 6. Germline loops: CDR1 SNHLY, CDR2 FYNNEI. CDR3 length: 13 amino acids. CDR3 in amino acids: CASKPGQNYEQYF. The CDR3 DNA follows: TGTGCCAGCAAACCGGGACAGAACTACGAGCAGTACTTC.

This clone was found once. The chain combines TRBV7-7 with TRBJ2-5, with 8 nucleotides matching TRBD2. Germline trimming cut 6 bases from V and 2 bases from J; bases unmatched to any gene: 8. The CDR3 sequence is 15 residues long. CDR1 is SSHAT, CDR2 FNYEAQ, per germline (reference sequence). Here the CDR3 reads CASSQTERGQETQYF. CDR3 bases: TGTGCCAGCAGTCAAACAGAGCGGGGGCAAGAGACCCAGTACTTC.

V usage is TRBV14 and J usage is TRBJ1-6; possible D gene TRBD1, 5 bases. The V and J ends lost 2 bases and 4 bases respectively, with 15 bases between them. CDR1 is SGHDN and CDR2 is FVKESK in the germline V gene. The CDR3 contains 17 residues. Here the CDR3 DNA reads TGTGCCAGCAGCCAACCTAAAACGGGGGGTTATAATTCACCCCTCCACTTT. The encoded protein is CASSQPKTGGYNSPLHF. Together with reference TRBV14 and TRBJ1-6, the CDR3 gives the full variable domain: EAGVTQFPSHSVIEKGQTVTLRCDPISGHDNLYWYRRVMGKEIKFLLHFVKESKQDESGMPNNRFLAERTGGTYSTLKVQPAELEDSGVYFCASSQPKTGGYNSPLHFGNGTRLTVT.